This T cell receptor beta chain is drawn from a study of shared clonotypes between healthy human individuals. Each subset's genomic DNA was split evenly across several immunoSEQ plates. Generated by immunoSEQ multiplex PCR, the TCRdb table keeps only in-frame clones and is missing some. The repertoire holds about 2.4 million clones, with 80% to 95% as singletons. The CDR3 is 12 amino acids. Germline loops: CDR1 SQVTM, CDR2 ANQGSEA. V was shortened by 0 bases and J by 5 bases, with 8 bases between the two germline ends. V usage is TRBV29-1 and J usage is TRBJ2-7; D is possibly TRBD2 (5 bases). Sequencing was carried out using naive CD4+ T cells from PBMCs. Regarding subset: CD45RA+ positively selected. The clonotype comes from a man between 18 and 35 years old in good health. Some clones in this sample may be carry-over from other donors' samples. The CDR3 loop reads CSVEDPGNEQYF. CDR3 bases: TGCAGCGTTGAAGATCCCGGGAACGAGCAGTACTTC.